The T cell receptor (beta chain) described here comes from a study of T cell repertoires in ileal Crohn's disease. Study background: All patients had surgery for stricturing (approximately 60%) or penetrating (approximately 39%) disease. Thiopurines (fewer than 12) or anti-TNF agents (approximately 20) were given postoperatively to about half.

The repertoire was sequenced with immunoSEQ multiplex PCR; TCRdb's copy has only in-frame clones and lacks some. The data contain over 8,500 clones, about 82% of them seen just once; the ten biggest clones take up about 14%. Study-wide points: Mucosal expansions were suggested to be mainly CD8 T cells. Postoperative endoscopy occurred within one year, median about 7.3 months.

The time point is: neoterminal ileum biopsy at postoperative endoscopy, about 6 months after surgery. This CDR3 is 15 amino acids long. V lost 0 bases, J lost 4 bases, and 12 bases lay in between. The germline gives CDR1 MNHNY, CDR2 SVGAGI (reference sequence). For this clone: As yet, its antigen is unknown.

This chain links TRBV6-6 with TRBJ1-1; D unresolved. The sample comprised ileal tissue. This sequence originates from an adult with Crohn's disease. The CDR3 DNA follows: TGTGCCAGCAGTTACTCGAGGATTGTAATCACTGAAGCTTTCTTT. It yields the protein CASSYSRIVITEAFF.